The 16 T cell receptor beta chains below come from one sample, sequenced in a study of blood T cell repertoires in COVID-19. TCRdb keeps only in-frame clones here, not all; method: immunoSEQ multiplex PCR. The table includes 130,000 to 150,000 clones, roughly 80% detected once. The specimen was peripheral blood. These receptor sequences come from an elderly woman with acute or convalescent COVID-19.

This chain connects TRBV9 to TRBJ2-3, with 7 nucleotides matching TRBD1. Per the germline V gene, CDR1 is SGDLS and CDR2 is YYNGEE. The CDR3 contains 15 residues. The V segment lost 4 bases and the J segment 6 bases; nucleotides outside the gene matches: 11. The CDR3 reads CASSQRRDSRDTQYF. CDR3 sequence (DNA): TGTGCCAGCAGCCAACGACGGGACAGCCGTGATACGCAGTATTTT.

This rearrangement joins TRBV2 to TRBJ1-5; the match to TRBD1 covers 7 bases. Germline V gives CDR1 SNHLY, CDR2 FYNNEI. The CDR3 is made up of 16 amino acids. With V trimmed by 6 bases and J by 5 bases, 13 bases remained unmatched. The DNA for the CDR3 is TGTGCCAGCAGCTTCAGACAGGGTAAAGTAGATCAGCCCCAGCATTTT. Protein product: CASSFRQGKVDQPQHF.

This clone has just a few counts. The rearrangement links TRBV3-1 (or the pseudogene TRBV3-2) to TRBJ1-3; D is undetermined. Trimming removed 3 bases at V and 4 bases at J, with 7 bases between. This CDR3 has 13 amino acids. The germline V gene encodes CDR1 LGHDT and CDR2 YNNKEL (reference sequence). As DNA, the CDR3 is TGTGCCAGCAGCCACCGAGGGGGAAACACCATATATTTT. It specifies CASSHRGGNTIYF.

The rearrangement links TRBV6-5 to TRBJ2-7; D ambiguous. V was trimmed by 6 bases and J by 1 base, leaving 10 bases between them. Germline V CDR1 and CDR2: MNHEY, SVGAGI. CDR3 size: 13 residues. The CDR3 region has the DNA TGTGCCAGCAGGGATGACGGGTCCTACGAGCAGTACTTC. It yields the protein CASRDDGSYEQYF.

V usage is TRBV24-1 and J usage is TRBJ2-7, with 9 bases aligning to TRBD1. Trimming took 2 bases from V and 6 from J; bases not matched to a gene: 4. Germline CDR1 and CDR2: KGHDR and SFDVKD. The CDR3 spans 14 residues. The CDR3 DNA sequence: TGTGCCACCAGTGATTCAAGGGACAGGGCCGAGCAGTACTTC. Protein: CATSDSRDRAEQYF.

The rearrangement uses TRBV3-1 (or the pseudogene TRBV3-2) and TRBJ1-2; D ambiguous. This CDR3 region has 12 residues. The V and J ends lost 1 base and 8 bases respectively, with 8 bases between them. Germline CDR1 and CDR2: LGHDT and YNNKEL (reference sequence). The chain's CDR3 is CASSQARRGYTF. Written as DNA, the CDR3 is TGTGCCAGCAGCCAAGCCCGGAGGGGCTACACCTTC.

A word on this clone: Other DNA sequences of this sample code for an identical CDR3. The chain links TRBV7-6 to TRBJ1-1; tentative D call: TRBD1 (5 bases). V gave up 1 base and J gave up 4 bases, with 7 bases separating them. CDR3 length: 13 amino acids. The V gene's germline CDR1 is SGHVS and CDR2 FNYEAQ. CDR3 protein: CASSLDGGTEAFF. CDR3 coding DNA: TGTGCCAGCAGCTTAGACGGGGGCACTGAAGCTTTCTTT. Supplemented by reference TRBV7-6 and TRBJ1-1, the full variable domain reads GAGVSQSPRYKVTKRGQDVALRCDPISGHVSLYWYRQALGQGPEFLTYFNYEAQQDKSGLPNDRFSAERPEGSISTLTIQRTEQRDSAMYRCASSLDGGTEAFFGQGTRLTVV.

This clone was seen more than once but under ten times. The CDR3 reads CASSLRGYGYTF. CDR3 in DNA: TGTGCCAGCAGCTTACGGGGCTATGGCTACACCTTC. This chain uses TRBV7-9 with TRBJ1-2; no firm D call. The CDR3 has 12 amino acids. From germline, CDR1 is SEHNR and CDR2 FQNEAQ (reference sequence). V was cut by 2 bases and J by 4 bases, with 5 bases left in between.

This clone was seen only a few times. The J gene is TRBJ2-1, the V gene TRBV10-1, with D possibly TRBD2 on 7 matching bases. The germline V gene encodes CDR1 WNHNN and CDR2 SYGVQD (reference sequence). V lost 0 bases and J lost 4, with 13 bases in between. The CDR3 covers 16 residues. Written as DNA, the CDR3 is TGCGCCAGCAGTGAGTCGCGAGGGAGGGGGTACAATGAGCAGTTCTTC. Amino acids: CASSESRGRGYNEQFF.

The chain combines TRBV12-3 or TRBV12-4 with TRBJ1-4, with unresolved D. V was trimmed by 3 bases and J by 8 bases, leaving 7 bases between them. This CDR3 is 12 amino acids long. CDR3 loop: CASSFLLEKLFF. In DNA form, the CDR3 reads TGTGCCAGCAGTTTTCTTCTCGAAAAACTGTTTTTT.

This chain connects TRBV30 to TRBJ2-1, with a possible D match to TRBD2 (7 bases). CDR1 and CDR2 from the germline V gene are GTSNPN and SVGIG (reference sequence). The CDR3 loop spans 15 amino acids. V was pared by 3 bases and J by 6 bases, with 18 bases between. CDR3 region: CAWSRLGGGSNEQFF. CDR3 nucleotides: TGTGCCTGGAGCCGGCTGGGGGGGGGCTCCAATGAGCAGTTCTTC.

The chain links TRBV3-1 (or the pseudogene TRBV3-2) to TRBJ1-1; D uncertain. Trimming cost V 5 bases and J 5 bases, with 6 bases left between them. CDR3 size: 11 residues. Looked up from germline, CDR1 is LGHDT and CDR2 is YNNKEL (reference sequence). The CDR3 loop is CASSRGTEAFF. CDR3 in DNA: TGTGCCAGCAGCAGAGGAACTGAAGCTTTCTTT.

CDR3 protein: CASSSNPGHLNTEAFF. The CDR3 DNA reads TGCGCCAGCAGCTCCAACCCAGGACACTTGAACACTGAAGCTTTCTTT. This rearrangement joins TRBV5-1 to TRBJ1-1, with D maybe TRBD1 (5 bases). Germline loops: CDR1 SGHRS, CDR2 YFSETQ. The CDR3 spans 16 residues. Trimming left V 3 bases short and J 0 bases short, with 15 bases between.

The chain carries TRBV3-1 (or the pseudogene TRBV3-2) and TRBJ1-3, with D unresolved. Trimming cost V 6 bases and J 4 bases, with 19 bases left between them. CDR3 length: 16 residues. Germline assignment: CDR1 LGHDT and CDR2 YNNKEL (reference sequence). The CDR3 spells CASSPRTWEEGNTIYF. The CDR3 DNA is TGTGCCAGCAGTCCCAGAACGTGGGAGGAAGGAAACACCATATATTTT.

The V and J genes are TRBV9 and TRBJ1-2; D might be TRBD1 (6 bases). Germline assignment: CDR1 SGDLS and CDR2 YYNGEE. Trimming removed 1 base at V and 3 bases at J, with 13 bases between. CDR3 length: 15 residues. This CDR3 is CASSVQQGSHYGYTF. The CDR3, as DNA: TGTGCCAGCAGCGTACAACAGGGAAGCCACTATGGCTACACCTTC.

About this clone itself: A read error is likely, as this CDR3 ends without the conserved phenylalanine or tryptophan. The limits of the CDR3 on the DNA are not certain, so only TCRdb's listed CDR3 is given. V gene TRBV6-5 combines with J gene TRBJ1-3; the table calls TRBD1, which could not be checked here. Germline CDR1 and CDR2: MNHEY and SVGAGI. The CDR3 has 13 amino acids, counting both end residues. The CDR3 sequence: CASRMRGTGNPAV.